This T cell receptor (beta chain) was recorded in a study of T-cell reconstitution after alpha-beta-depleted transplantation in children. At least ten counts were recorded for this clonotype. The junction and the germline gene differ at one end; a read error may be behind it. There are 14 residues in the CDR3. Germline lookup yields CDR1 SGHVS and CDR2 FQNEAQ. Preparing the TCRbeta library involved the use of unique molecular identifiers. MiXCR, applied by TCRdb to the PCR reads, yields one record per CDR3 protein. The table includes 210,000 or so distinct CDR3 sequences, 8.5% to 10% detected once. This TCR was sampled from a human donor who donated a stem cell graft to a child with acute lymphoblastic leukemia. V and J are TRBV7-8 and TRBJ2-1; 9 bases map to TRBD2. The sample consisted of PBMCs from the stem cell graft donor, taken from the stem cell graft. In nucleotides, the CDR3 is TGTGCCAGCAGCTTTCGAATAGAGCGGGGGGCTCTGAACTTC. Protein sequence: CASSFRIERGALNF.